The sequence of this T cell receptor beta chain was determined in a study of cytomegalovirus exposure and HLA in healthy donors (dated by TCRdb to 2016 to 2017). Broadly, across the study: In an earlier analysis of approximately 640 of the donors, approximately 300 Gb of sequence data and just under 120 million unique TCR beta sequences from about 179 million T cells were reported. Roughly 300 gigabases of sequencing data and tens of millions of unique TCR sequences were included in an early release covering around 650 HLA-typed donors. Among the approximately 400 genotyped donors, 81% belonged to the genetic ancestry cluster associated with self-reported Caucasian donors. The study was designed to test whether signatures of past pathogen exposure could be identified by cataloging public T cell receptors. The study used immunosequencing to profile the T cell repertoires of 600 to 850 subjects and linked those repertoires to cytomegalovirus serostatus. Besides the first cohort of under 700 subjects, a separate validation cohort made up of about 120 different subjects was used. The study combined high-throughput TCR immunosequencing, statistical association of individual TCRs with disease status, and machine learning to predict cytomegalovirus infection status. A later analysis re-examined previously published TCR beta repertoires from 500 to 700 donors and added high-resolution HLA genotyping to investigate patterns of TCR occurrence. Rather than drawing on any new phenotypic data, the later analysis identified candidate immune exposures from TCR beta sequences and the way those sequences occurred across donors. In an earlier analysis of 500 to 650 of the donors, high-throughput TCR beta sequencing was used to judge whether each TCR beta V gene segment behaved as functional or pseudogenic. Alongside the repertoire data, information on donor age, sex, ethnicity and CMV serostatus was compiled. A later genetic analysis took genome-wide SNP genotypes for about 55% of the 666 donors and used that subset as a discovery cohort. Every repertoire in the discovery cohort had been generated on one and the same sequencing platform. Both class I and class II loci were covered by HLA typing, at four-digit resolution. The number of donors typed differed by locus, with about 629-640 for A, B, C, DRB1 and DQB1, around 560 for DQA1, approximately 580 for DPA1, and under 490 for DPB1. Four to six DR-DQ haplotypes were handled as single units for association and clustering, since linkage in the cohort was strong. Among 300 to 500 genotyped donors of the cohort, an average of approximately 240,000 unique TCR beta nucleotide sequences was sequenced per donor, of which roughly 17% were non-productive. Overall study outcomes, separate from this receptor: In a later analysis, the rate of TCR association differed among HLA loci, with DRB1 alleles having the most associated TCRs and HLA-C alleles having the fewest. A group of highly shared sequence variants was considered likely to be a technical artifact of the sequencing pipeline. It was suggested by the authors that the approach could potentially be generalized to other disease states and immunological phenotypes. According to a later genetic analysis, donors in an Asian-associated ancestry cluster had fewer N-insertions in productive TCRs than the approximately 670-donor mean. In both the original and validation cohorts, the classifier was reported to diagnose cytomegalovirus status with high specificity and sensitivity. A later analysis found that HLA-associated TCR beta chains were more clonally expanded and had lower generation probabilities than equally common non-associated chains. Correlated functional status among segregating V segments might reflect linkage disequilibrium, but an unknown experimental factor could not be ruled out. According to a later analysis, most CMV-associated TCR beta chains appeared to be HLA-restricted, and the HLA associations seemed to be driven largely by CMV exposure. In vitro tests confirmed that a few of the cytomegalovirus-associated TCR beta chains recognize cytomegalovirus antigens. In a later analysis, around 15,000 TCR beta sequences were associated with specific HLA alleles at a false discovery rate of 0.05. The earlier analysis of approximately 590 of the donors excluded some 15 rarely observed V segments, including chromosome 9 orphons, because counts were too low. Sequencing depth was assumed to be roughly uniform across donors in the presence/absence analyses, though that assumption may not hold. A further reported finding was that TCR beta sequences accurately predicted the HLA-A and HLA-B alleles for most subjects in the first cohort. Broadly in line with IMGT annotations, most TCR beta V segments showed up in productive rearrangements about 87% or about 30% of the time in an earlier analysis of 587 of the donors. Most TCR sequences were observed very rarely across donors, whereas some public TCRs were present in many individuals. Because HLA typing was missing for some donors at each locus, association tests included only the typed subset. CMV serostatus was the only immune exposure information available for the cohort. Some IMGT-functional V segments, including TRBV6-2 and TRBV6-3, could not be told apart with the 87-base-pair reads, so those segments were excluded. A later genetic analysis associated a missense DCLRE1C variant with V-gene and J-gene trimming of TCR beta chains, and an independent cohort replicated the association. According to a later analysis, parvovirus B19, influenza, CMV and Epstein-Barr virus appeared linked to several top co-occurrence clusters. Assigning TCR associations to individual alleles was difficult when HLA alleles, especially DR and DQ, strongly co-occurred. The cohort was sequenced for TCR beta chains only, and without alpha or paired-chain data the features that could be detected were limited. In the study, 164 TCR beta chains were listed as associated with cytomegalovirus.

This clone was seen more than once but under ten times. Its antigen is not yet known. No qualities accompany the bases; no much larger clone lies one base away. In total, 500 to 700 healthy bone marrow donors made up the cohort. All cohort members were sampled while nominally healthy, although unrecorded immune exposures were likely present. The donor tested CMV seropositive, placing the donor among the 289 seropositive members of the cohort. A peripheral blood sample was collected from each donor, and TCR beta sequencing was performed on peripheral blood mononuclear cells. Genomic DNA extraction from the blood cell samples was performed with the Qiagen DNeasy Blood Extraction Kit. Receptor libraries were prepared by the immunoSEQ multiplex PCR assay. For the multiplex PCR, a mixture combining 60 forward primers for TCR Vbeta segments and 13 reverse primers for TCR Jbeta segments was used. A multiplex PCR assay on genomic DNA amplified the CDR3 region of rearranged TCR beta genes. Amplified TCR beta libraries were sequenced as 87-base-pair reads on the Illumina HiSeq System. Under the source paper's analysis protocol: In a later analysis, roughly 80 million unique TCR beta chains were counted across the roughly 700 repertoires, and roughly 11 million of these chains were shared by at least two donors. Raw reads were error-corrected and collapsed into unique sequences by a nearest-neighbor algorithm in which closely related sequences were merged to remove PCR and sequencing errors. Alignment of CDR3 sequences to IMGT reference sequences was used to assign V, D and J gene segments. For a sequence to be retained, a match of at least six nucleotides to both a V gene segment and a J gene segment was required. Rearrangements were called productive when the CDR3 lacked stop codons and stayed in frame with V and J; all others were non-productive. Following IMGT convention, CDR3 was defined as the stretch from the second conserved V-encoded cysteine up to the conserved J-encoded phenylalanine. In an earlier analysis of 550 to 650 of the donors, sequences lacking an unambiguous match to a single V gene segment were excluded. An earlier analysis of several hundred of the donors classified V segments as functional when productive rearrangements were above 56.7% and as segregating when the standard deviation between donors was above 5%. A statistical classification framework was built for diagnosing cytomegalovirus status from the catalog of TCR beta chain sequences. A later analysis assigned V and J genes by comparing TCR nucleotide sequences with IMGT/GENE-DB human TR gene sequences. A later analysis assigned CDR3 sequences and most-parsimonious VDJ recombination scenarios with the TCRdist pipeline. A later analysis defined each TCR beta chain by its CDR3 amino acid sequence plus V-gene family, and excluded reads lacking a unique V-gene family. A later analysis removed 592 highly shared, low-generation-probability nucleotide sequences to deal with suspected cross-contamination and a sequencing artifact. In a later analysis, a clonal expansion index for each public chain was calculated from normalized within-repertoire ranks of inferred template counts. A later analysis computed generation probabilities with a VDJ recombination model fitted to out-of-frame rearrangements, and checked the results against IGoR. In a later analysis, hypergeometric tests were used to score TCR-TCR, TCR-HLA and TCR-CMV co-occurrence, with a repertoire-size bias correction applied to TCR pairs. False discovery rates were estimated in a later analysis by permuting HLA or CMV assignments 20 times. In a later analysis, co-occurring TCRs were grouped using DBSCAN, and TCRdist sequence similarity was added for clustering within HLA-allele-positive subsets. Co-occurrence clustering excluded repertoires with fewer than 30,000 or more than 120,000 public chains, plus five with anomalous nucleotide sharing. TCRdb carries this immuneACCESS record with in-frame sequences only. Its versions omit some clonotypes, under half of them owing to an unresolved V gene in the studies checked, with the rest unexplained. The V and J calls and clone size were taken over from that table, and D and trimming were inferred from the DNA. Within this sample are about 110,000 clones, with 70% to 80% of them counted one time only. The leading ten clones occupy less than 5.5% of the sample.

The CDR3 sequence holds 12 residues, the cysteine and phenylalanine included. Of the read, only the CDR3 DNA is kept; its 36 bases are in frame from base 1. V is shortened by 5 bases, J by 7 bases, and the region joining them spans 8 bases. The germline V gene provides CDR1 SGHVS and CDR2 FNYEAQ. The V and J segments used are TRBV7-6 and TRBJ2-2, with a weak D call of TRBD2 (5 bases match). Source material: PBMCs. The clonotype originates from a woman aged 25 to 45 in good health and CMV-seropositive. This receptor has the CDR3 CASSQEDGELFF. The DNA sequence follows: TGTGCCAGCAGCCAGGAGGACGGGGAGCTGTTTTTT.